This entry concerns a single TCR beta chain. As yet, its antigen is unknown. The CDR3 does not close with the conserved phenylalanine or tryptophan, likely indicating a read error. The CDR3 spans 16 residues. In germline, CDR1 is SGHVS, CDR2 FQNEAQ. V dropped 5 bases and J dropped 7; count of bases not matched to a gene: 14. These data come from a study of tumor and adjacent non-tumor tissue in lung cancer. TCRbeta libraries were built with three rounds of nested PCR, modified from ARM-PCR. Via MiXCR, TCRdb re-called the multiplex PCR reads, giving one row per CDR3 protein. Among about 44,000 distinct CDR3 sequences, roughly 60% were seen once, and the ten largest hold approximately 30%. Study-wide results and caveats: Significantly higher TCR diversity was found in tumor than normal lung. Normal lung showed higher cumulative top 100 clone frequency than tumor.

No cell sorting was done before RNA was extracted from the tissue. More than 3 cm separated this lung sample from the edge of the tumor. The origin of this receptor is a woman aged 70-85 years with non-small cell lung cancer. Sequenced: distant non-tumor lung tissue. The gene calls are TRBV7-8 and TRBJ2-3, with 8 bases aligning to TRBD2. The CDR3 is CASSNLGREAAHTQYS. The CDR3 coding sequence is TGTGCCAGCAGCAACCTAGGGCGGGAGGCAGCACATACGCAGTATTCT.